This record concerns one T cell receptor beta chain sequence. In its sample, this clone was seen a few times. The target of this receptor is not known. Base qualities are not at hand, and no much larger clone is one base apart. Reading the label with the study, this specimen's time point is: baseline before first vaccination. Vaccinee samples came from UK trials COV001 and COV002, including a single-blind randomized controlled phase 2/3 trial of AZD1222 (ChAdOx1 nCoV-19) in healthy adults. For TCRbeta chain sequencing, PBMC samples from trial participants were taken at day 0 and at day 28 after the second dose. These data come from a study of T cell responses to AZD1222 COVID-19 vaccine (dated by TCRdb to about 2021). About the investigation overall: AZD1222 recipients whose second dose came at about 4 weeks and those whose second dose came at about 12 weeks were combined into one group, since spike-specific TCR depth and breadth did not differ between the two schedules. TCR sequencing was performed for more than 230 trial participants, of whom around 200 were given two doses of AZD1222 and some 25 were given two doses of MenACWY control vaccine. Enrollment into the trials was organized by age into subgroups of 18-55, 56-69 and 70-plus years, and those subgroups contained roughly 150, 30 and 60 TCR-sequenced participants, respectively. Findings and caveats that apply to the study as a whole: Participants were mostly white British and included more females than males, and it was suggested by the authors that clonal diversity may have been underestimated. Conclusions about previously exposed vaccinees were limited because only a handful of AZD1222 recipients were SARS-CoV-2 seropositive at baseline. Because no day 14 peak-response samples were available, repertoires were characterized only after the peak T cell response. Reportedly, almost half of the unique spike-specific TCRs recognized epitopes lying outside the regions that are mutated in the B.1.351 and B.1.1.7 variants. The whole spike protein was spanned by vaccine-associated CD4 TCRs, and dominant responses were seen in regions 160-218 and 743-854. Spike-specific TCR breadth and depth rose significantly after two AZD1222 doses compared with day 0 and with MenACWY recipients. In the small 56-69-year group, the increase in depth fell short of significance, most likely because of low power.

The cysteine opens and the phenylalanine closes a CDR3 of 14 amino acids. The CDR3 DNA has 42 bases and is translated from base 1. In the germline V gene, CDR1 corresponds to MNHEY and CDR2 to SVGEGT. Deletion took 2 bases off V and 4 bases off J, with a span of 9 bases between the germline ends. The CDR3 regions of human TCRbeta chains were analyzed by immunosequencing. As for the authors' bioinformatics: TCRs in the repertoires were matched against a reference library of SARS-CoV-2-specific TCRs that had been generated with the MIRA antigen-specificity platform. Breadth meant the fraction of unique TCRs that were SARS-CoV-2-associated, whereas depth meant the fraction of total T cells that were SARS-CoV-2-associated. Using the MIRA data, each spike-specific TCR was mapped to the spike region that the TCR reacts to and placed in a CD4 or CD8 class. Log10-transformed breadth and depth values were compared by one-way ANOVA with Sidak's multiple comparisons tests. TCRdb limited this immuneACCESS table to in-frame rearrangements with V and J called. A share of clones is missing; checked studies link under half to unresolved V genes, and the rest is unexplained. V and J calls and clone size come straight from that table; D and trimming were deduced from the DNA. Within this sample are some 86,000 clones, with about 90% of them counted one time only. Together, the top ten hold less than 6.5% of the sample.

The chain couples TRBV6-2 or TRBV6-3 to TRBJ2-1; perhaps TRBD2 is the D gene, with 5 bases matching. Sequences were derived from peripheral blood, sampled on day 0 of AZD1222 vaccination. The clonotype originates from an adult in good health. In nucleotides, the sequence is TGTGCCAGCAGTTACGCACTAGAGTACAATGAGCAGTTCTTC. Its amino acids are CASSYALEYNEQFF.